This T cell receptor (beta chain) was recorded in a study of T-cell reconstitution after alpha-beta-depleted transplantation in children. Preparation of the TCRbeta library used unique molecular identifiers. TCRdb re-analysed the PCR reads in MiXCR, keeping a single row per CDR3 protein. The table includes roughly 180,000 distinct CDR3 sequences, roughly 11% detected once. Study-level results: Expanded graft clones, several hundred of them, were reportedly the source of alpha-beta T cells about two months after transplant.

This clonotype came up a few times. Its antigen is undetermined. The length of the CDR3 is 18 residues. Trimming removed 3 bases from V and 2 bases from J; junction bases left unmatched: 8. The germline V gene has CDR1 SGHRS and CDR2 YFSETQ. This clonotype was sampled from a boy between 2 and 10 years old with acute myeloid leukemia, due to receive a stem cell transplant. Here the sequenced sample was PBMCs, taken before TCRalphabeta/CD19-depleted stem cell transplant. The V call is TRBV5-1, the J call TRBJ2-3; 14 bases match TRBD2. The CDR3 region is CASSSGLAGARDTDTQYF. For the CDR3, the DNA is TGCGCCAGCAGCTCGGGACTAGCGGGGGCCCGTGACACAGATACGCAGTATTTT. The full variable domain, its missing parts supplied by reference TRBV5-1 and TRBJ2-3, is KAGVTQTPRYLIKTRGQQVTLSCSPISGHRSVSWYQQTPGQGLQFLFEYFSETQRNKGNFPGRFSGRQFSNSRSEMNVSTLELGDSALYLCASSSGLAGARDTDTQYFGPGTRLTVL.